This T cell receptor (beta chain) was identified during a study of blood T cell repertoires in COVID-19. Overall study: Spain, Italy and the United States supplied samples that represented acute and convalescent COVID-19. T cells, B-cell-depleted T cells, or PBMCs provided the cDNA or gDNA that served as material.

Those enrolled, adults aged roughly 18 to 90 years, came from 24 US areas. Each participant's cohort was designated according to participant-reported clinical history. This clone was recorded only once. This CDR3 spans 14 amino acids. The V and J ends lost 1 base and 7 bases respectively, with 11 bases between them. CDR1 and CDR2 from the germline V gene are MDHEN and SYDVKM. Produced via immunoSEQ multiplex PCR; TCRdb's table is partial and in-frame only. This table holds over 120,000 clones, roughly 90% found once. Sequencing was performed on PBMCs or T cells enriched from blood (not recorded which). The clonotype originates from a man aged 50-59 years who had recovered from COVID-19. V and J are TRBV28 and TRBJ2-1, with a possible D match to TRBD2 (6 bases). The CDR3 protein is CASSLSWAGNEQFF. The CDR3 DNA reads as TGTGCCAGCAGTTTATCCTGGGCGGGGAATGAGCAGTTCTTC.